This T cell receptor (beta chain) originates from a study of CD8+CD57+ T cells in acquired aplastic anemia. Study-level information: Sorted CD4+ and CD8+ cells gave an average of about 3.4 ug of DNA. The average read count for CD4+ cells in healthy donors was about 10 million.

The study profiled TCR beta VDJ and CDR3 using genomic DNA as template. TCRdb passed the reads through MiXCR, listing each CDR3 protein once. The repertoire has 200,000 to 250,000 distinct CDR3 sequences, roughly 33% of them found once; the top ten carry around 1.1%. The table lists this clonotype with many counts. No antigen is known for it. Overall study results and limits: The number of CD8+ CDR3 sequences shared by patients and controls was about 30.

The CDR3 spans 14 residues. V lost 8 bases and J lost 5, with 18 bases in between. CDR1 is LNHNV, CDR2 YYDKDF, per germline (reference sequence). The rearrangement joins TRBV15 to TRBJ1-1, with a weak D call TRBD1 (6 bases). The sequenced sample was sorted CD4+, CD8+, or CD8+CD57+ T cells (not recorded which) from PBMCs. The TCR sequence derives from a human donor in good health, serving as a control. The CDR3 sequence: CATRTGNQGTEAFF. The CDR3 nucleotides read TGTGCCACCCGCACAGGGAACCAGGGGACTGAAGCTTTCTTT.